These T cell receptor beta chains were read from a single sample in a study of molecular identifiers for immune sequencing clone quantification. From the PCR reads, TCRdb called clonotypes with MiXCR, one entry per CDR3 protein. The repertoire holds under 650,000 distinct CDR3 sequences, with 15% to 20% as singletons. The specimen was naive CD8+ T cells from blood, with Jurkat cell RNA spiked in. All receptors derive from a human donor in good health. Some libraries in this study had Jurkat cell RNA spiked in. The CDR3 runs from the conserved cysteine through the conserved F or W. The D gene is left open where the match is weak. Size is stated as once, few or many counts, or a class when the clone is expanded.

D	size	V	J	DNA	CDR3
TRBD2	many	TRBV2	TRBJ2-5	TGTGCCAGCAGGATAGCGGGAGGTCTTGAGACCCAGTACTTC	CASRIAGGLETQYF
NA	many	TRBV5-6	TRBJ2-7	TGTGCCAGCAGCTTGGTAAGCAGATCCTACGAGCAGTACTTC	CASSLVSRSYEQYF
TRBD2	many	TRBV19	TRBJ2-7	TGTGCCACCAAGCCCGCTAGCGGGAGCTACGAGCAGTACTTC	CATKPASGSYEQYF
TRBD2	many	TRBV20-1	TRBJ2-7	TGCAGTGCAAGTACTAGCGGGAGCCGCGAGCAGTACTTC	CSASTSGSREQYF
NA	few	TRBV20-1	TRBJ1-5	TGCAGTGCTAGAGTAGCGGGACAATACAATCAGCCCCAGCATTTT	CSARVAGQYNQPQHF
TRBD2	few	TRBV13	TRBJ2-3	TGTGCCAGCAGCGGCGGACTAGCGGTAGGCACAGATACGCAGTATTTT	CASSGGLAVGTDTQYF
TRBD1	many	TRBV6-2/TRBV6-3	TRBJ1-2	TGTGCCAGCAGTTACCCACGAACCGGGACAGCCTTCTATGGCTACACCTTC	CASSYPRTGTAFYGYTF
NA	many	TRBV20-1	TRBJ2-5	TGCAGTGCTAGAAGACTAGACCTATTACAAGAGACCCAGTACTTC	CSARRLDLLQETQYF
NA	few	TRBV12-3/TRBV12-4	TRBJ2-2	TGTGCCAGCAGTCCCTCGGCAGGGGCCCCGAACACCGGGGAGCTGTTTTTT	CASSPSAGAPNTGELFF
TRBD2	many	TRBV2	TRBJ2-5	TGTGCCAGCAGCGAAGGGCCTCGACTAGCGGGCCAAGAGACCCAGTACTTC	CASSEGPRLAGQETQYF